The rows below give T cell receptor beta chains drawn from one sample of a study of blood T cell repertoires in COVID-19. Assay used: immunoSEQ multiplex PCR; TCRdb lists only in-frame clones, some missing. The repertoire holds 65,000 to 70,000 clones, with around 80% as singletons. Sequencing was performed on peripheral blood. These receptors originate from a human donor in a cohort sampled during active COVID-19. Each CDR3 is given with its conserved first and last residue. Each record gives: D gene, J gene, V gene, clone size, CDR3 DNA, CDR3 protein. The D gene is left open where the match is weak. Size is stated for part of the rows, as once, few or many counts, or as a class when the clone is expanded.

>NA|TRBJ2-3|TRBV5-1|NA
TGCGCCAGCAGCTCCGGGACTCCGAACACAGATACGCAGTATTTT
CASSSGTPNTDTQYF
>TRBD1|TRBJ2-5|TRBV5-1|NA
TGCGCCAGCAGCTTAAACAGGGGGGAGACCCAGTACTTC
CASSLNRGETQYF
>TRBD1|TRBJ2-7|TRBV23-1|NA
TGCGCCAGCAGTCAACCGACCCGGGACAGTGGCTACTACGAGCAGTACTTC
CASSQPTRDSGYYEQYF
>NA|TRBJ1-6|TRBV5-1|NA
TGCGCCAGCAGCCTGGACGGCCATGAGGATTCACCCCTCCACTTT
CASSLDGHEDSPLHF
>NA|TRBJ2-7|TRBV18|NA
TGTGCCAGCTCACCAAGCAGGGTAAGCTACGAGCAGTACTTC
CASSPSRVSYEQYF
>NA|TRBJ2-7|TRBV12-5|NA
TGTGCTAGTGCCCTAGGGGGGGGGCTCTACGAGCAGTACTTC
CASALGGGLYEQYF
>NA|TRBJ1-3|TRBV28|NA
TGTGCCAGCAGACGGCGGGGCGCGGAAAACACCATATATTTT
CASRRRGAENTIYF
>NA|TRBJ2-5|TRBV12-3/TRBV12-4|few
TGTGCCAGCAGTTTGAGGGAGACCCAGTACTTC
CASSLRETQYF
>NA|TRBJ2-3|TRBV2|once
TGTGCCAGCAGTCTAACAGATACGCAGTATTTT
CASSLTDTQYF
>NA|TRBJ2-7|TRBV12-3/TRBV12-4|NA
TGTGCCAGCAGTTTAGGGCCATCCTACGAGCAGTACTTC
CASSLGPSYEQYF
>TRBD1|TRBJ2-7|TRBV10-3|NA
TGTGCCATCGGAGAAGGGGGCAACGAGCAGTACTTC
CAIGEGGNEQYF
>TRBD1|TRBJ2-2|TRBV29-1|once
TGCAGCGTTGCGCAGGGGGCAACCGGGGAGCTGTTTTTT
CSVAQGATGELFF
>TRBD2|TRBJ2-1|TRBV6-2/TRBV6-3|NA
TGTGCCAGCAGCCGTAAGAGCGGGGGGGCCTATGAGCAGTTCTTC
CASSRKSGGAYEQFF
>TRBD1|TRBJ2-1|TRBV3-1/TRBV3-2|NA
TGTGCCAGCAGCCAAGATCGGACAGGGGTTGGGTTCTTC
CASSQDRTGVGFF
>NA|TRBJ1-5|TRBV5-5|NA
TGTGCCAGCAGCTTCTCAGGGGTTAGCAATCAGCCCCAGCATTTT
CASSFSGVSNQPQHF
>NA|TRBJ2-1|TRBV18|NA
TGTGCCAGCTCACCAGGGGCGCAGGGCGATGAGCAGTTCTTC
CASSPGAQGDEQFF
>NA|TRBJ1-6|TRBV9|NA
TGTGCCAGCAAGCGGGGAGAGGGGTCACCCCTCCACTTT
CASKRGEGSPLHF
>NA|TRBJ2-3|TRBV3-1/TRBV3-2|NA
TGTGCCAGCAGCCACACCCTGCGGGTAGAAGGTACAGATACGCAGTATTTT
CASSHTLRVEGTDTQYF
>TRBD1|TRBJ2-3|TRBV11-2|NA
TGTGCCAGCAGCTTAATCGGACAGGGGGCCTCAGATACGCAGTATTTT
CASSLIGQGASDTQYF
>TRBD2|TRBJ2-5|TRBV6-1|NA
TGTGCCAGCAGTGAAAGGCATGGGGGGGAAGAGACCCAGTACTTC
CASSERHGGEETQYF
>NA|TRBJ2-1|TRBV7-2|once
TGTGCCAGCAGCTTAGCAATGGGGGGAGCCTACAATGAGCAGTTCTTC
CASSLAMGGAYNEQFF
>TRBD2|TRBJ2-3|TRBV15|NA
TGTGCCACCAGCAGAGCTAGCGGGGCAGATACGCAGTATTTT
CATSRASGADTQYF
>NA|TRBJ1-4|TRBV3-1/TRBV3-2|NA
TGTGCCAGCAGCGCTCCAGGGCAGATGGAAAAACTGTTTTTT
CASSAPGQMEKLFF
>NA|TRBJ2-1|TRBV4-3|once
TGCGCCAGCAGCCAAGCGACTCGCTACAATGAGCAGTTCTTC
CASSQATRYNEQFF
>TRBD2|TRBJ2-1|TRBV7-2|NA
TGTGCCAGCAGCCCAAGGGGGGGACTAGCTCGGTCTAGTGAGCAGTTCTTC
CASSPRGGLARSSEQFF
>NA|TRBJ2-2|TRBV6-1|NA
TGTGCCAGCAGTTATACGGGAGTTGTCGGGGAGCTGTTTTTT
CASSYTGVVGELFF